This T cell receptor (beta chain) was recovered during a study of T cell responses to AZD1222 COVID-19 vaccine. About the study: Researchers grouped second doses given at about 4 or about 12 weeks into one pool. Study-level points and caveats: Spike regions recognized by vaccine-associated CD4 TCRs spanned the protein, led by 160-218 and 743-854. The reported proportion of spike-specific TCRs targeting unmutated variant regions was nearly half. Clonal diversity may have been underestimated in mostly white British donors.

TCRdb's copy holds only in-frame clones and misses some; the assay was immunoSEQ multiplex PCR. Of tens of thousands of clones listed, about 86% were seen once; the top ten hold 10%. Trimming cost V 0 bases and J 4 bases, with 9 bases left between them. CDR1 and CDR2 from the germline V gene are LGHDT and YNNKEL (reference sequence). The CDR3 is made up of 14 amino acids. Comments on this clone: Antigen specificity is unknown.

The chain combines TRBV3-1 (or the pseudogene TRBV3-2) with TRBJ1-2; perhaps TRBD1 as D (6 bases). The TCR comes from an adult in good health. This sample comprised peripheral blood, obtained on day 0 of AZD1222 vaccination. Here the CDR3 reads CASSQDRGSYGYTF. The CDR3 DNA follows: TGTGCCAGCAGCCAAGATAGGGGGAGCTATGGCTACACCTTC.